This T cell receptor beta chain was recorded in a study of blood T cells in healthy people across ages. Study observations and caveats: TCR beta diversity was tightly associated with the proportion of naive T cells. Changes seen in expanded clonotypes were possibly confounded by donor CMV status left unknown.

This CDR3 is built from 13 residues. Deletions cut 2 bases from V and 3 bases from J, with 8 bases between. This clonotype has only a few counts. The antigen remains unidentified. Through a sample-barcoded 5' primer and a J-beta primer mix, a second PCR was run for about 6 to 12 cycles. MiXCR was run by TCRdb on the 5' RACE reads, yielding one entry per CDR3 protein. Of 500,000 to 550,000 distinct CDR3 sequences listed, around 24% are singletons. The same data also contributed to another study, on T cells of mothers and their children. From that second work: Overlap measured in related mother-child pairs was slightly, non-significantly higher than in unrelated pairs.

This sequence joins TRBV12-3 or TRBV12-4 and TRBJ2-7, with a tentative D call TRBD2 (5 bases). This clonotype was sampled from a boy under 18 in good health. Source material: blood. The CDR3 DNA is TGTGCCAGCAGTTTACGGAGGTTCTACGAGCAGTACTTC. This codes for CASSLRRFYEQYF.